The 22 T cell receptor beta chains given below trace back to one sample, sequenced in a study of cytomegalovirus exposure and HLA in healthy donors. Profiling relied on immunoSEQ multiplex PCR, and the TCRdb table lists in-frame clones only, not all of them. The table records some 84,000 clones, approximately 91% of them present only once. The sequenced material came from PBMCs. Receptors were obtained from a man aged 25-45 years in good health and CMV-seronegative.

This chain uses TRBV13 with TRBJ2-2; tentative D call: TRBD2 (5 bases). The V end lost 6 bases, the J end lost 1 base, and 15 bases lay between the germline ends. The germline CDR1 and CDR2 sequences are PRHDT and FYEKMQ (reference sequence). CDR3 length: 16 amino acids. The CDR3 spells CASSSRLSENTGELFF. The CDR3 coding sequence is TGTGCCAGCAGTTCCCGACTAAGCGAGAACACCGGGGAGCTGTTTTTT.

This clone was detected a few times. The J gene is TRBJ2-7, the V gene TRBV2; maybe TRBD1 (5 bases). CDR3 length: 15 residues. Germline V gene sequence: CDR1 SNHLY, CDR2 FYNNEI. Trimming shortened V by 2 bases and J by 2 bases, and 13 bases separated the two germline ends. The CDR3 DNA is TGTGCCAGCAGTGAACTGACGGCCAGGGCCTACGAGCAGTACTTC. The encoded protein is CASSELTARAYEQYF.

In this sample, this clone turned up a few times. The chain employs TRBV18 and TRBJ2-5, with TRBD2 identical over 10 bases. The CDR3 has 15 amino acids. V shed 3 bases, J shed 5 bases, and the junction held 6 bases outside the gene matches. Per the germline V gene, CDR1 is KGHSH and CDR2 is LQKENI. The CDR3 reads CASSPEAGGPETQYF. The CDR3 bases are TGTGCCAGCTCACCGGAAGCGGGAGGGCCGGAGACCCAGTACTTC. Looking up the rest from reference TRBV18 and TRBJ2-5 gives the full variable domain: NAGVMQNPRHLVRRRGQEARLRCSPMKGHSHVYWYRQLPEEGLKFMVYLQKENIIDESGMPKERFSAEFPKEGPSILRIQQVVRGDSAAYFCASSPEAGGPETQYFGPGTRLLVL.

This clone has just one count. J is TRBJ1-3 and V is TRBV19; unclear D gene. Between the trimmed V and J ends, which lost 3 bases and 4 bases, there was a span of 10 bases. Germline V CDR1 and CDR2: LNHDA, SQIVND (reference sequence). CDR3 length: 14 amino acids. DNA for the CDR3: TGTGCCAGTAGTATGAGTCAGGTCGGAAACACCATATATTTT. Translating gives CASSMSQVGNTIYF.

The V and J genes are TRBV30 and TRBJ2-3, with a tentative D call TRBD2 (5 bases). The CDR3 is 13 amino acids. Trimming removed 1 base at V and 2 bases at J, with 7 bases between. CDR1 and CDR2 from the germline V gene are GTSNPN and SVGIG (reference sequence). The CDR3 sequence is CAWSAGNTDTQYF. In nucleotides, the CDR3 is TGTGCCTGGAGTGCGGGGAACACAGATACGCAGTATTTT.

The chain recombines TRBV7-6 with TRBJ2-5; no reliable D call. Germline CDR1 is SGHVS and CDR2 is FNYEAQ. The V end was cut by 4 bases, the J end by 1 base, with 7 bases between. The CDR3 runs to 13 residues. CDR3 sequence: CASSWLAQETQYF. Written as DNA, the CDR3 is TGTGCCAGCAGCTGGCTGGCCCAAGAGACCCAGTACTTC.

J is TRBJ2-7 and V is TRBV11-2; D perhaps matches TRBD2 (6 bases). Trimming stripped 3 bases from V and 0 bases from J, with 12 bases between. The CDR3 is made up of 15 amino acids. In germline, CDR1 is SGHAT, CDR2 FQNNGV. The CDR3 DNA follows: TGTGCCAGCAGCTTGTGGGAGGCATACTCCTACGAGCAGTACTTC. It yields the protein CASSLWEAYSYEQYF.

The chain employs TRBV2 and TRBJ1-2; 9 bases are shared with TRBD1. V trimming: 8 bases; J trimming: 6 bases; junction bases outside the gene matches: 13. Germline V gives CDR1 SNHLY, CDR2 FYNNEI. There are 15 residues in the CDR3. CDR3 coding DNA: TGTGCCAGCGGTGCCGGGACAGGGAGGTTAGATGGCTACACCTTC. Translation: CASGAGTGRLDGYTF.

CDR3 loop: CASSSRRLAGGPGTQYF. The CDR3 region has the DNA TGTGCCAGCAGCTCCCGCAGACTAGCGGGGGGGCCAGGGACCCAGTACTTC. V usage is TRBV7-8 and J usage is TRBJ2-5; 14 nucleotides line up with TRBD2. The ends lost 4 bases at V and 7 bases at J; junction bases unmatched: 11. The germline CDR1 and CDR2 sequences are SGHVS and FQNEAQ. The CDR3 runs 17 residues.

The rearrangement links TRBV7-8 to TRBJ2-3; unclear D gene. V lost 6 bases to trimming and J lost 1 base, with 23 bases between them. The CDR3 runs to 18 residues. Germline V gene sequence: CDR1 SGHVS, CDR2 FQNEAQ. The CDR3 bases are TGTGCCAGCAGTCAGAATATAGGTGGCGGATCCCGCACAGATACGCAGTATTTT. This encodes CASSQNIGGGSRTDTQYF.

The V gene is TRBV5-1, the J gene TRBJ1-1; 8 positions match TRBD1. This CDR3 spans 14 amino acids. The V gene end was trimmed by 5 bases and the J gene end by 5 bases; junction bases not matched to a gene: 8. The germline V gene encodes CDR1 SGHRS and CDR2 YFSETQ. The DNA of the CDR3 is TGCGCCAGCAGGACTGACAGGGGACGGACTGAAGCTTTCTTT. Protein sequence: CASRTDRGRTEAFF.

This clone was detected only once. J is TRBJ1-4 and V is TRBV11-2; 7 nucleotides align to TRBD1. Germline V gene lookup returns CDR1 SGHAT and CDR2 FQNNGV. The CDR3 is 16 amino acids. The junction had 11 bases not matched to a gene; V was cut back by 3 bases and J by 7 bases. CDR3 sequence reads: CASSFSDAAGGEKLFF. For the CDR3, the DNA is TGTGCCAGCAGCTTTTCCGATGCGGCAGGGGGTGAAAAACTGTTTTTT.

J is TRBJ1-2 and V is TRBV6-1; D not certain. The CDR3 is 10 residues long. Trimming took 3 bases from V and 8 from J, leaving 4 bases between them. Germline assignment: CDR1 MNHNS and CDR2 SASEGT. CDR3 DNA: TGTGCCAGCAGTGAGGCCGGCTACACCTTC. Protein product: CASSEAGYTF.

In its sample, this clone was seen once. V is TRBV19 and J is TRBJ1-5, with 12 bases that match TRBD1. V dropped 5 bases and J dropped 4; count of bases not matched to a gene: 3. CDR3 length: 15 residues. Germline assignment: CDR1 LNHDA and CDR2 SQIVND (reference sequence). This chain's CDR3 is CASSGTGGSNQPQHF. CDR3 bases: TGTGCCAGTAGTGGGACAGGGGGCTCAAATCAGCCCCAGCATTTT.

This chain links TRBV15 with TRBJ1-5, with D possibly TRBD1 on 6 matching bases. There are 16 residues in the CDR3. Germline CDR1 LNHNV, CDR2 YYDKDF (reference sequence). V gave up 3 bases and J gave up 4 bases, with 16 bases separating them. DNA for the CDR3: TGTGCCACCAGCAGGGATCAGGGGAACGTTAATCAGCCCCAGCATTTT. Its translation: CATSRDQGNVNQPQHF.

V usage is TRBV5-1 and J usage is TRBJ1-4; weak D call: TRBD1 (6 bases). V was clipped by 5 bases and J by 5 bases, with 13 bases between them. Germline V gives CDR1 SGHRS, CDR2 YFSETQ. The CDR3 has 14 amino acids. The CDR3 protein is CASSWKGVNEKLFF. DNA of the CDR3: TGCGCCAGCAGTTGGAAGGGGGTGAATGAAAAACTGTTTTTT.

This clone was found once. The genes are TRBV6-5 and TRBJ1-2; 8 nucleotides match TRBD1. J gave up 7 bases and V 2 bases, and 9 bases lay outside the gene matches. This CDR3 contains 15 residues. Germline CDR1 reads MNHEY; CDR2 reads SVGAGI. This CDR3 is CASSYTGQGAGGYTF. CDR3 sequence (DNA): TGTGCCAGCAGTTACACGGGTCAGGGGGCGGGTGGCTACACCTTC.

This chain joins TRBV10-1 and TRBJ2-2; D is undetermined. This CDR3 spans 19 amino acids. Trimming removed 3 bases at V and 3 bases at J, with 23 bases between. Germline values: CDR1 WNHNN, CDR2 SYGVQD (reference sequence). CDR3 region: CASSDNPRPDFRHTGELFF. The CDR3 coding sequence is TGCGCCAGCAGTGATAACCCGCGGCCAGACTTTCGTCACACCGGGGAGCTGTTTTTT.

The V call is TRBV27, the J call TRBJ2-1; 7 positions agree with TRBD2. Germline CDR1 and CDR2: MNHEY and SMNVEV (reference sequence). CDR3 size: 16 residues. After removal of 3 bases from V and 1 base from J, the junction contained 6 bases not matched to a gene. CDR3 loop: CASSLGGSGSYNEQFF. DNA of the CDR3: TGTGCCAGCAGTTTGGGGGGGTCCGGTTCCTACAATGAGCAGTTCTTC.

V is TRBV19 and J is TRBJ1-5, with 8 bases aligning to TRBD1. V dropped 2 bases and J dropped 6; count of bases not matched to a gene: 6. CDR3 length: 15 residues. CDR1 LNHDA and CDR2 SQIVND come from the germline V gene (reference sequence). The CDR3 is CASSISTGVSQPQHF. The CDR3 region has the DNA TGTGCCAGTAGTATATCGACAGGGGTTTCTCAGCCCCAGCATTTT.

The chain uses TRBV27 and TRBJ2-5; D gene unclear. This CDR3 has 14 residues. The germline gives CDR1 MNHEY, CDR2 SMNVEV (reference sequence). V lost 2 bases to trimming and J lost 5 bases, with 12 bases between them. CDR3 sequence: CASSLMSTLETQYF. CDR3 nucleotides: TGTGCCAGCAGTTTAATGTCGACTCTGGAGACCCAGTACTTC.

The rearrangement joins TRBV11-2 to TRBJ2-1; no definite D call. V gave up 1 base and J gave up 6 bases, with 10 bases separating them. The germline gives CDR1 SGHAT, CDR2 FQNNGV. The CDR3 covers 14 residues. CDR3 in DNA: TGTGCCAGCAGCTTAGGAATTAGCACCAATGAGCAGTTCTTC. This gives the protein CASSLGISTNEQFF.